Listed here are 29 T cell receptor beta chains from one sample, sequenced in a study of blood T cells in healthy people across ages. The second PCR ran about 6 to 12 cycles with a sample-barcoded 5' primer and J-beta primers. TCRdb passed the 5' RACE reads through MiXCR, listing each CDR3 protein once. The repertoire includes more than 650,000 distinct CDR3 sequences, 20% to 25% of them detected once, and roughly 22% sits in the top ten. The source material was blood. The receptor source for this set is a man aged 65 to 79 in good health.

The chain carries TRBV29-1 and TRBJ2-3, with D unclear. The CDR3 contains 14 residues. Trimming shortened V by 4 bases and J by 5 bases, and 16 bases separated the two germline ends. The V gene's germline CDR1 is SQVTM and CDR2 ANQGSEA. CDR3 sequence: CSVGRPPGGDTQYF. CDR3 nucleotides: TGCAGCGTTGGTCGGCCACCTGGCGGAGATACGCAGTATTTT.

This clonotype turned up a few times. The chain carries TRBV20-1 and TRBJ2-3, with D unresolved. This CDR3 spans 14 amino acids. Deletions cut 0 bases from V and 1 base from J, with 8 bases between. The V gene's germline CDR1 is DFQATT and CDR2 SNEGSKA (reference sequence). The CDR3 region is CSARDNLRTDTQYF. CDR3 coding DNA: TGCAGTGCTAGAGATAATCTGCGCACAGATACGCAGTATTTT.

The chain carries TRBV20-1 and TRBJ2-3, with TRBD2 identical over 12 bases. CDR3 length: 14 amino acids. The germline V gene has CDR1 DFQATT and CDR2 SNEGSKA (reference sequence). With V trimmed by 4 bases and J by 7 bases, 6 bases remained unmatched. The CDR3 reads CSATSGGATNTQYF. The CDR3 nucleotides read TGCAGTGCTACTAGCGGGGGGGCGACAAATACGCAGTATTTT.

This clonotype was seen many times. This sequence joins TRBV5-1 and TRBJ1-2; 12 positions match TRBD1. Trimming took 0 bases from V and 0 from J; bases not matched to a gene: 3. Per the germline V gene, CDR1 is SGHRS and CDR2 is YFSETQ. The CDR3 contains 17 residues. CDR3 region: CASSLAGTGGPNYGYTF. CDR3 DNA sequence: TGCGCCAGCAGCTTGGCCGGGACAGGGGGCCCTAACTATGGCTACACCTTC.

The chain has TRBV2 and TRBJ1-4; D gene uncertain. The V gene's germline CDR1 is SNHLY and CDR2 FYNNEI. The CDR3 loop spans 13 amino acids. V was cut by 2 bases and J by 7 bases, with 8 bases left in between. Here the CDR3 reads CASSEWSSEKLFF. In DNA form, the CDR3 reads TGTGCCAGCAGTGAATGGTCATCTGAAAAACTGTTTTTT.

This chain links TRBV7-2 with TRBJ2-7; TRBD2 might be the D (6 bases). Judging by the DNA end, TRBJ2-1 fits better; the J call may be wrong. This CDR3 has 16 residues. Per the germline V gene, CDR1 is SGHTA and CDR2 is FQGNSA. The CDR3 loop is CASSLVASAEGYEQFF. The CDR3 DNA follows: TGTGCCAGCAGCTTAGTTGCTAGCGCCGAGGGCTATGAGCAGTTCTTC.

The chain uses TRBV7-9 and TRBJ2-3; TRBD2 agrees at 9 bases. Germline V gene data show CDR1 as SEHNR and CDR2 as FQNEAQ (reference sequence). The CDR3 extends over 18 amino acids. Trimming at V came to 0 bases and at J to 1 base, leaving 8 bases not matched to a gene. The CDR3 nucleotides are TGTGCCAGCAGCTTAGCGGCTAGCGGGGAAGGTGGCACAGATACGCAGTATTTT. Translation gives CASSLAASGEGGTDTQYF.

CDR3 DNA sequence: TGTGCCAGCTCACCCTGGACAGGGTCCACTAATGAAAAACTGTTTTTT. It specifies CASSPWTGSTNEKLFF. The rearrangement links TRBV18 to TRBJ1-4, with 8 bases aligning to TRBD1. The V segment lost 3 bases and the J segment 2 bases; nucleotides outside the gene matches: 5. Germline CDR1 KGHSH, CDR2 LQKENI. The CDR3 has 16 residues.

This clonotype was seen repeatedly, ten times or more. The gene calls are TRBV6-6 and TRBJ1-3; D unclear. V was trimmed by 6 bases and J by 1 base, leaving 10 bases between them. The CDR3 spans 14 residues. The V gene's germline CDR1 is MNHNY and CDR2 SVGAGI (reference sequence). CDR3 residues: CASSPTRSGNTIYF. CDR3 DNA: TGTGCCAGCAGCCCTACTAGATCTGGAAACACCATATATTTT.

The chain recombines TRBV5-1 with TRBJ1-3, with D possibly TRBD1 on 5 matching bases. Germline CDR1 SGHRS, CDR2 YFSETQ. V was cut by 4 bases and J by 1 base, with 18 bases left in between. This CDR3 is built from 17 residues. The CDR3 reads CASSLEGTSGSGNTIYF. CDR3 sequence (DNA): TGCGCCAGCAGCCTAGAAGGGACGTCCGGATCTGGAAACACCATATATTTT.

This clonotype was observed a single time. The gene calls are TRBV3-1 and TRBJ1-3; TRBD1 is a possible D gene (5 bases). Trimming removed 1 base from V and 4 bases from J, with 11 bases in between. The CDR3 is 15 amino acids. Germline V gene lookup returns CDR1 LGHDT and CDR2 YNNKEL (reference sequence). The CDR3 bases are TGTGCCAGCAGCCAAGGTGCAGGGATAGGAAACACCATATATTTT. Its translation is CASSQGAGIGNTIYF.

This clonotype has at least ten counts. V and J are TRBV12-3 or TRBV12-4 and TRBJ2-6; the match to TRBD1 covers 9 bases. V was clipped by 2 bases and J by 0 bases; unmatched bases: 5. The CDR3 length is 18 residues. CDR3 region: CASSLSGQGNSGANVLTF. CDR3 nucleotides: TGTGCCAGCAGTTTATCAGGACAGGGGAACTCTGGGGCCAACGTCCTGACTTTC.

The V call is TRBV12-3 or TRBV12-4, the J call TRBJ2-5; D may be TRBD2 (5 bases). With the DNA end fitting TRBJ2-7 better, the J assignment may be wrong. The length of the CDR3 is 12 residues. The CDR3 here is CASSLSGNEQYV. Here the CDR3 DNA reads TGTGCCAGCAGTTTATCGGGGAACGAGCAGTACGTC.

This clonotype occurred a few times. The CDR3 DNA sequence: TGCGCCAGCAGCAGCGCGGGACAGCCGAGCACAGATACGCAGTATTTT. Translation: CASSSAGQPSTDTQYF. V and J are TRBV5-1 and TRBJ2-3, with D maybe TRBD1 (7 bases). This CDR3 comprises 16 residues. Trimming took off 4 bases at V and 0 bases at J, with 15 bases between the two ends. The germline gives CDR1 SGHRS, CDR2 YFSETQ.

J is TRBJ2-1 and V is TRBV18; TRBD2 aligns across 7 bases. This CDR3 region has 15 residues. In germline, CDR1 is KGHSH, CDR2 LQKENI. With 2 bases clipped from V and 3 bases from J, the junction kept 4 bases outside the gene matches. The CDR3 reads CASSPAGLYYNEQFF. Written as DNA, the CDR3 is TGTGCCAGCTCACCAGCGGGACTATACTACAATGAGCAGTTCTTC.

This clonotype has more than one count but fewer than ten. J is TRBJ2-7 and V is TRBV11-2, with TRBD2 identical over 9 bases. The germline V gene encodes CDR1 SGHAT and CDR2 FQNNGV. The trim removed 0 bases at V and 2 bases at J, leaving 5 bases unmatched. This CDR3 is 16 amino acids long. For the CDR3, the DNA is TGTGCCAGCAGCTTAGATAAGACTAGCGGAGCCTACGAGCAGTACTTC. Protein sequence: CASSLDKTSGAYEQYF.

The chain couples TRBV28 to TRBJ2-7, with D perhaps TRBD1 (7 bases). The CDR3 length is 14 residues. CDR1 is MDHEN, CDR2 SYDVKM, per germline. V was trimmed by 6 bases and J by 2 bases, leaving 14 bases between them. In DNA form, the CDR3 reads TGTGCCAGCAGATCGGGGGACAGCCCCTACGAGCAGTACTTC. This encodes CASRSGDSPYEQYF.

J is TRBJ2-5 and V is TRBV7-9; D is undetermined. From germline, CDR1 is SEHNR and CDR2 FQNEAQ (reference sequence). Trimming took off 3 bases at V and 0 bases at J, with 8 bases between the two ends. CDR3 length: 14 residues. Written as DNA, the CDR3 is TGTGCCAGCAGCTTTACGACAAACCAAGAGACCCAGTACTTC. This sequence encodes CASSFTTNQETQYF.

This chain links TRBV6-5 with TRBJ1-4, with D hard to call. The CDR3 runs 16 residues. V was trimmed by 0 bases and J by 0 bases, leaving 8 bases between them. Germline CDR1 and CDR2: MNHEY and SVGAGI. CDR3 nucleotides: TGTGCCAGCAGTTACTCGACCGGGGCAACTAATGAAAAACTGTTTTTT. Its protein product is CASSYSTGATNEKLFF.

The sample holds a few counts of this clonotype. The chain links TRBV6-6 to TRBJ1-3, with D possibly TRBD1 on 5 matching bases. V lost 2 bases to trimming and J lost 0 bases, with 8 bases between them. Germline V gene sequence: CDR1 MNHNY, CDR2 SVGAGI (reference sequence). This CDR3 has 15 amino acids. The CDR3: CASSYGDSSGNTIYF. The CDR3 DNA is TGTGCCAGCAGTTACGGTGACAGCTCTGGAAACACCATATATTTT.

The rearrangement links TRBV29-1 to TRBJ1-2; D is unresolved. The V gene's germline CDR1 is SQVTM and CDR2 ANQGSEA. The CDR3 is 15 residues long. With 3 bases removed from V and 0 bases from J, the gap between germline ends came to 14 bases. CDR3 sequence (DNA): TGCAGCGTTGATCGAGTTTTCGGTCCTAACTATGGCTACACCTTC. This translates into CSVDRVFGPNYGYTF.

In its sample, this clonotype was seen a few times. V and J are TRBV3-1 and TRBJ2-5; a possible D gene is TRBD1 (6 bases). The germline V gene has CDR1 LGHDT and CDR2 YNNKEL (reference sequence). The length of the CDR3 is 14 residues. V shed 5 bases and J shed 4 bases, with 14 bases lying between them. The CDR3 region is CASSKRTEGETQYF. CDR3 DNA: TGTGCCAGCAGCAAAAGGACAGAGGGAGAGACCCAGTACTTC.

A word on this clonotype: At one of its ends the junction is not consistent with the germline gene, which may arise from a read error. This chain links TRBV19 with TRBJ1-1; the D gene is possibly TRBD1 (6 bases). The germline V gene encodes CDR1 LNHDA and CDR2 SQIVND (reference sequence). The CDR3 consists of 14 residues. CDR3 nucleotide sequence: TGTGCCAGTAGTATACAGGGGCTAGAAACTGAAGCTCTCTTT. Translated, it gives CASSIQGLETEALF.

The genes are TRBV6-5 and TRBJ2-5, with TRBD2 as a possible D gene (6 bases). The CDR3 has 17 amino acids. V shed 0 bases and J shed 1 base, with 15 bases lying between them. Germline V lookup: CDR1 MNHEY, CDR2 SVGAGI. The chain's CDR3 is CASSYSKGGGLQETQYF. The CDR3 coding sequence is TGTGCCAGCAGTTACTCCAAGGGAGGCGGACTCCAAGAGACCCAGTACTTC.

V is TRBV5-1 and J is TRBJ2-7; 9 bases line up with TRBD1. The CDR3 extends over 15 amino acids. V was pared by 4 bases and J by 2 bases, with 7 bases of the junction left unmatched. Germline CDR1 reads SGHRS; CDR2 reads YFSETQ. The CDR3 nucleotides read TGCGCCAGCAGCGAACCGGGACAGGGCCCCTACGAGCAGTACTTC. Amino acids: CASSEPGQGPYEQYF.

This rearrangement joins TRBV10-3 to TRBJ1-2; D gene ambiguous. V was trimmed by 4 bases and J by 3 bases, leaving 9 bases between them. Looked up from germline, CDR1 is ENHRY and CDR2 is SYGVKD. The CDR3 loop spans 13 amino acids. As DNA, the CDR3 is TGTGCCATCAGTGCGCAGACTGACTATGGCTACACCTTC. Protein sequence: CAISAQTDYGYTF.

This chain links TRBV20-1 with TRBJ2-3; 7 bases align to TRBD2. The CDR3 spans 14 residues. Looked up from germline, CDR1 is DFQATT and CDR2 is SNEGSKA (reference sequence). Trimming took 5 bases from V and 0 from J; bases not matched to a gene: 5. The CDR3 DNA follows: TGCAGTGCTTCCATAGCGGGTAGCACAGATACGCAGTATTTT. This encodes CSASIAGSTDTQYF.

This clonotype turned up a few times. This CDR3 reads CASSIFPRDNEQFF. The CDR3 nucleotides read TGTGCCAGTAGTATTTTCCCGAGAGACAATGAGCAGTTCTTC. V is TRBV19 and J is TRBJ2-1; the D is unclear. Germline V gene sequence: CDR1 LNHDA, CDR2 SQIVND (reference sequence). The germline V and J ends were trimmed by 3 bases and 5 bases, with 11 bases remaining between them. The CDR3 has 14 amino acids.

This clonotype was found a few times. The chain joins TRBV12-3 or TRBV12-4 to TRBJ1-3; D gene ambiguous. This CDR3 has 16 residues. Trimming cost V 7 bases and J 2 bases, with 18 bases left between them. The DNA of the CDR3 is TGTGCCAGCACAAGGCGACGCGGGGAGGCTGGAAACACCATATATTTT. Residues: CASTRRRGEAGNTIYF.